The rows below give T cell receptor beta chains drawn from one sample of a study of shared clonotypes between healthy human individuals. Produced via immunoSEQ multiplex PCR; TCRdb's table is partial and in-frame only. The table has millions of clones, 95% seen once. Sequenced: naive CD4+ T cells sorted from blood. All receptors come from a man aged 18 to 29 in good health. Both conserved end residues are part of each CDR3. D genes are given only for firm matches. Not every row has a clone size; where given, it reads once, few, many or a size class.

j_gene	d_gene	v_gene	abundance	CDR3nt	CDR3aa
TRBJ1-1	.	TRBV29-1	.	TGCAGCGTTGAGGTTGGGAAAGACGAAGCTTTCTTT	CSVEVGKDEAFF
TRBJ1-1	.	TRBV6-6	once	TGTGCCAGCAGCAGGGTCGGTAGCACTGAAGCTTTCTTT	CASSRVGSTEAFF
TRBJ1-3	.	TRBV10-3	.	TGTGCCATCATCGATCCTCTGAGGGGAAACACCATATATTTT	CAIIDPLRGNTIYF
TRBJ2-7	TRBD1	TRBV7-2	.	TGTGCCAGCAGCCCCCGGGACAGGGGTTACGAGCAGTACTTC	CASSPRDRGYEQYF
TRBJ2-1	TRBD2	TRBV7-9	.	TGTGCCAGCAGCTCCGGGGGGAGCTCCTACAATGAGCAGTTCTTC	CASSSGGSSYNEQFF
TRBJ2-1	.	TRBV6-5	.	TGTGCCAGCAGTTACGGCGGGAATGAGCAGTTCTTC	CASSYGGNEQFF
TRBJ1-2	TRBD1	TRBV5-5	.	TGTGCCAGCAGCGGACAGGGAAACTATGGCTACACCTTC	CASSGQGNYGYTF
TRBJ2-7	.	TRBV15	.	TGTGCCACCAGCAGAGGAGGGGACGAGCAGTACTTC	CATSRGGDEQYF
TRBJ1-5	.	TRBV19	.	TGTGCCAGTAGTATGAGCAGGGCTCCTAATCAGCCCCAGCATTTT	CASSMSRAPNQPQHF
TRBJ2-7	.	TRBV29-1	.	TGCAGCGTTGAGGGGGCTCAGGGATCCGCCTACGAGCAGTACTTC	CSVEGAQGSAYEQYF
TRBJ2-3	.	TRBV10-2	.	TGCGCCACCGTTGGGGGCACAGATACGCAGTATTTT	CATVGGTDTQYF
TRBJ2-7	TRBD1	TRBV28	.	TGTGCCAGCAGATCGACAGGGAGCTCCTACGAGCAGTACTTC	CASRSTGSSYEQYF
TRBJ1-5	.	TRBV9	.	TGTGCCAGCAGCTTTAGGACGAACCTAGATGGCAATCAGCCCCAGCATTTT	CASSFRTNLDGNQPQHF
TRBJ1-5	.	TRBV18	.	TGTGCCAGCTCACCCCCGGGACAAGACAATCAGCCCCAGCATTTT	CASSPPGQDNQPQHF
TRBJ1-6	TRBD1	TRBV7-2	once	TGTGCCAGCAGCCGCTCAGGGGGCTCCTATAATTCACCCCTCCACTTT	CASSRSGGSYNSPLHF
TRBJ2-2	.	TRBV13	.	TGTGCCAGCCTAAAAAGGGTCGGCACCGGGGAGCTGTTTTTT	CASLKRVGTGELFF
TRBJ2-3	.	TRBV28	.	TGTGCCAGCAGTCCCCCGTCGGGGCTCACAGATACGCAGTATTTT	CASSPPSGLTDTQYF
TRBJ2-7	TRBD2	TRBV4-2	.	TGTGCCAGCAGCCACCGGGGGGGAGCGGGAGGCAGCTCCTACGAGCAGTACTTC	CASSHRGGAGGSSYEQYF
TRBJ1-3	.	TRBV6-1	.	TGTGCCAGCAGTGAAGGCCGTCACTCTGGAAACACCATATATTTT	CASSEGRHSGNTIYF
TRBJ2-5	.	TRBV11-3	.	TGTGCCAGCAGCTTGAATAGGCTCGAGACCCAGTACTTC	CASSLNRLETQYF
TRBJ2-5	TRBD2	TRBV11-2	.	TGTGCCAGTAGTATAGGATACGAGACTAGCGGGACGGAGACCCAGTACTTC	CASSIGYETSGTETQYF
TRBJ2-7	.	TRBV5-8	.	TGTGCCAGCAGCTTGCACCGGCTGACTTATACCTACGAGCAGTACTTC	CASSLHRLTYTYEQYF
TRBJ2-4	.	TRBV19	.	TGTGCCAGTAGTGTAACGGACCTAGCCAAAAACATTCAGTACTTC	CASSVTDLAKNIQYF
TRBJ2-7	TRBD1	TRBV10-3	.	TGTGCCATCAGTGAGCGGACAGGGACCGGCTACGAGCAGTACTTC	CAISERTGTGYEQYF
TRBJ2-2	.	TRBV4-1	.	TGCGCCAGCAGCCAAGATCGAGTGTCCACCGGGGAGCTGTTTTTT	CASSQDRVSTGELFF